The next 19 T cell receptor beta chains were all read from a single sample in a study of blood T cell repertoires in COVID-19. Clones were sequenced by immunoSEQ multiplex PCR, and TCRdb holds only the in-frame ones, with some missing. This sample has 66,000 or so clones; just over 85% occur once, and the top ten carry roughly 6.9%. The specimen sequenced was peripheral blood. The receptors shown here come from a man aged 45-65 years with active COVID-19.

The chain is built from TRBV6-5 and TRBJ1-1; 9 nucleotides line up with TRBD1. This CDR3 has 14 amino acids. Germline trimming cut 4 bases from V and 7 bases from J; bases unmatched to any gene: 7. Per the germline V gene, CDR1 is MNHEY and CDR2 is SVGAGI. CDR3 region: CASSSGTGKGEAFF. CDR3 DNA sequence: TGTGCCAGCAGTTCCGGGACAGGGAAGGGTGAAGCTTTCTTT.

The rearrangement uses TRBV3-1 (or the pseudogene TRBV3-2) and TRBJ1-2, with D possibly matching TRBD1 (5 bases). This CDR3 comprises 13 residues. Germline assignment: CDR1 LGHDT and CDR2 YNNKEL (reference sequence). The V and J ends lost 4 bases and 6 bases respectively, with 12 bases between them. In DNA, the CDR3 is TGTGCCAGCAGCCCCCGGCAGGGTCATGGCTACACCTTC. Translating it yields CASSPRQGHGYTF.

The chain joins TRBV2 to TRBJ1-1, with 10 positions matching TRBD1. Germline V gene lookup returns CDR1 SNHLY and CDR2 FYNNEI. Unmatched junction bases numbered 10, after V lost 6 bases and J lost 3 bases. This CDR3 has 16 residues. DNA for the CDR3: TGTGCCAGCAGCCTGCGACAGGGGGCTAGGGACACTGAAGCTTTCTTT. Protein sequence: CASSLRQGARDTEAFF.

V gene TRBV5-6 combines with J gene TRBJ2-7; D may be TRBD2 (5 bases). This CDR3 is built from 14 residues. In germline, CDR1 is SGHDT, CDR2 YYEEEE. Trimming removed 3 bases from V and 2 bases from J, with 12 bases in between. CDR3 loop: CASSSQTGTYEQYF. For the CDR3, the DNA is TGTGCCAGCAGCTCCCAAACGGGGACCTACGAGCAGTACTTC.

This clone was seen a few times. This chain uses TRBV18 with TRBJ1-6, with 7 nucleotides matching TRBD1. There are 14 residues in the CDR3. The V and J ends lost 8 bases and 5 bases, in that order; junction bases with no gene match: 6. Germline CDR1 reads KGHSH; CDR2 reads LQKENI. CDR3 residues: CASRAGTDNSPLHF. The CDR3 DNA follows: TGTGCCAGCCGAGCCGGGACAGATAATTCACCCCTCCACTTT.

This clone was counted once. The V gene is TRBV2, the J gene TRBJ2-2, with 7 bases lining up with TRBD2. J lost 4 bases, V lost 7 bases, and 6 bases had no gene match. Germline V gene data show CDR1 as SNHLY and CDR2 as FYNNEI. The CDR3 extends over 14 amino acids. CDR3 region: CASKSSGATGELFF. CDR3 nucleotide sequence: TGTGCCAGCAAGTCTAGCGGTGCCACCGGGGAGCTGTTTTTT.

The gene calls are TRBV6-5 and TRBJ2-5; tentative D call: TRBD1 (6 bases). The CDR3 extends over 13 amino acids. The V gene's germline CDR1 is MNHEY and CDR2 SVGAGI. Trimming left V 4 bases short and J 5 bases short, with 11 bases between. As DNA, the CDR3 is TGTGCCAGCAGTTTAAGGGGGTATGAGACCCAGTACTTC. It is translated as CASSLRGYETQYF.

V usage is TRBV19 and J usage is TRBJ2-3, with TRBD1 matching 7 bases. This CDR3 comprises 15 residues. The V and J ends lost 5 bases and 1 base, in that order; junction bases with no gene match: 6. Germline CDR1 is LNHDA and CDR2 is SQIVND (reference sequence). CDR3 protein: CASSRRQGGTDTQYF. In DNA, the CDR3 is TGTGCCAGTAGTCGCAGACAGGGTGGCACAGATACGCAGTATTTT.

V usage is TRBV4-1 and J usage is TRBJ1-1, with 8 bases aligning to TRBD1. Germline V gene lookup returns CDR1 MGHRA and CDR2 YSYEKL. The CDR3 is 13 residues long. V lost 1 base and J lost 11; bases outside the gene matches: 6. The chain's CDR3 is CASSQGQTGVAFF. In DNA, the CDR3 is TGCGCCAGCAGCCAAGGCCAGACAGGGGTGGCTTTCTTT.

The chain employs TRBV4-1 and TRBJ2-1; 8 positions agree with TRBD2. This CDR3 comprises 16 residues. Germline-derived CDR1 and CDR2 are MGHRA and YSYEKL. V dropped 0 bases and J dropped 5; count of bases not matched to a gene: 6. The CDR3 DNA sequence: TGCGCCAGCAGCCAAGAAACTAGCGGAACCCACAATGAGCAGTTCTTC. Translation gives CASSQETSGTHNEQFF.

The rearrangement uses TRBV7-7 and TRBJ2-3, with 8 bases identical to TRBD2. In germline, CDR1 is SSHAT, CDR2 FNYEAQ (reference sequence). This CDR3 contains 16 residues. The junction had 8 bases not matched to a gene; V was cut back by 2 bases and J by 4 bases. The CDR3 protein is CASSLSPRGGADTQYF. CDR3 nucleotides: TGTGCCAGCAGCTTAAGCCCTCGGGGGGGTGCAGATACGCAGTATTTT.

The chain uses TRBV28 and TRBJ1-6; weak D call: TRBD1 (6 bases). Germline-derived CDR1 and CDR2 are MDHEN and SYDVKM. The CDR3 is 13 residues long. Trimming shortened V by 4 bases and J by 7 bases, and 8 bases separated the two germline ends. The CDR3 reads CASSSGENSPLHF. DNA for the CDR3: TGTGCCAGCAGTTCAGGGGAGAATTCACCCCTCCACTTT.

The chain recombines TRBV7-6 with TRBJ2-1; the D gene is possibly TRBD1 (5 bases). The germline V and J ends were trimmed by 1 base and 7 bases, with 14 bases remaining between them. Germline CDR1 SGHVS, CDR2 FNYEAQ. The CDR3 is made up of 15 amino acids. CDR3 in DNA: TGTGCCAGCAGCTTAGGGGTGGCCAGGGTAAATGAGCAGTTCTTC. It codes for CASSLGVARVNEQFF.

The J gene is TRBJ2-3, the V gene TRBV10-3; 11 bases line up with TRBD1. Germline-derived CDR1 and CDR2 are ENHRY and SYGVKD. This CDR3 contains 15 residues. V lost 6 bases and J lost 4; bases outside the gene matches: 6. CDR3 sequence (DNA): TGTGCCATCAGCCCCGGGACAGGGGGATCAGATACGCAGTATTTT. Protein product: CAISPGTGGSDTQYF.

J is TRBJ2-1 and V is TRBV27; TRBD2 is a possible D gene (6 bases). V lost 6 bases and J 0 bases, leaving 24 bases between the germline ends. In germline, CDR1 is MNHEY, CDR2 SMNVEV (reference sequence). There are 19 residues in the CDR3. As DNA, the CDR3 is TGTGCCAGCAGCAACGACGGTGCGGGACCCTTGAGCTCCTACAATGAGCAGTTCTTC. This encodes CASSNDGAGPLSSYNEQFF.

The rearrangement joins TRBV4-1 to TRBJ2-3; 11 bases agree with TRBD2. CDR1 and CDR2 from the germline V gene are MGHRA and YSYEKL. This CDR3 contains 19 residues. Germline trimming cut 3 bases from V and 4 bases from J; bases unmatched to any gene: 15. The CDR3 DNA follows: TGCGCCAGCAGCCACAAACTAGCGGGGGCGTCGGGGAGCGCAGATACGCAGTATTTT. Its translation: CASSHKLAGASGSADTQYF.

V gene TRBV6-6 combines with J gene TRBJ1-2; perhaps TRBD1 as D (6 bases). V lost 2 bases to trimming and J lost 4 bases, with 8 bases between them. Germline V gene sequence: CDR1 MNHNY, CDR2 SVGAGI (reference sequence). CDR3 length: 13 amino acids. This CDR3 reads CASSYQGPYGYTF. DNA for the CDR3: TGTGCCAGCAGTTACCAGGGGCCCTATGGCTACACCTTC.

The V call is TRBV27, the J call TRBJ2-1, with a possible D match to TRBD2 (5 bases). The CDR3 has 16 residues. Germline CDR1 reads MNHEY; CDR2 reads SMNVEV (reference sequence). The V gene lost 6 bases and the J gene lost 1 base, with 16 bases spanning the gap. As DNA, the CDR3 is TGTGCCAGCAGCGCTCACCCTAGGAGGTCCTACAATGAGCAGTTCTTC. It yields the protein CASSAHPRRSYNEQFF.

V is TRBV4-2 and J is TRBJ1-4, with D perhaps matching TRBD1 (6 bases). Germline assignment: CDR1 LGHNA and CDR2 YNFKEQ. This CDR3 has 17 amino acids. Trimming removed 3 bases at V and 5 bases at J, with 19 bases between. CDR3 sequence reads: CASSQVYRERANEKLFF. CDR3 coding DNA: TGTGCCAGCAGCCAGGTTTACAGGGAGAGGGCGAATGAAAAACTGTTTTTT.